This T cell receptor beta chain is from a study of blood T cell repertoires in COVID-19. Across the study: Donors in the United States, Italy and Spain gave samples during acute or convalescent COVID-19. Sample material is recorded as cDNA or gDNA derived from T cells, B-cell-depleted T cells, or PBMCs.

This clone was observed a single time. Per the authors' pipeline: How many nucleated cells were present was estimated from reference gene primer amplification. TCRdb's table, derived via immunoSEQ multiplex PCR, lists solely in-frame clones and lacks some. V and J calls and clone size are those listed in that table; D and trimming were worked out from the DNA. This sample has around 330,000 clones, with 85% to 90% found just once. This CDR3 contains 15 residues. From germline, CDR1 is SGHTA and CDR2 FQGTGA. V shed 6 bases and J 8 bases; nucleotides not matched to a gene: 8. The V gene is TRBV7-3, the J gene TRBJ2-1; 12 nucleotides align to TRBD2. Sequencing was carried out using peripheral blood. The clonotype originates from a woman aged 50 to 65 with active or convalescent COVID-19. Here the CDR3 reads CASSPLAGGLDEQFF. CDR3 in DNA: TGTGCCAGCAGTCCACTAGCGGGAGGCCTCGATGAGCAGTTCTTC.